Below, 26 T cell receptor beta chains from the same sample are listed, as sequenced in a study of T cell changes during pregnancy in multiple sclerosis. Clones were read by immunoSEQ multiplex PCR, and TCRdb kept only the in-frame ones, dropping some. Counted here are approximately 41,000 clones, roughly 93% occurring once; the ten biggest clones make up about 1.5%. Sequencing used PBMCs (not recorded whether the cells were cultured). These receptor sequences come from a female donor with multiple sclerosis, enrolled in a pregnancy study.

This chain uses TRBV4-1 with TRBJ2-3; 9 nucleotides line up with TRBD2. The CDR3 runs to 18 residues. Germline values: CDR1 MGHRA, CDR2 YSYEKL. Germline trimming cut 1 base from V and 0 bases from J; bases unmatched to any gene: 8. The CDR3, as DNA: TGCGCCAGCAGCCAAGTAACCTCAGGGACTAGCAGCACAGATACGCAGTATTTT. It translates to CASSQVTSGTSSTDTQYF.

The chain joins TRBV10-1 to TRBJ2-4; D is ambiguous. CDR3 length equals 13 residues. V was pared by 3 bases and J by 6 bases, with 9 bases between. CDR1 and CDR2 (germline): WNHNN, SYGVQD (reference sequence). The chain's CDR3 is CASSDTGRNIQYF. The CDR3 DNA sequence: TGCGCCAGCAGTGATACTGGTAGAAACATTCAGTACTTC.

The V call is TRBV28, the J call TRBJ2-7; 7 bases are a match to TRBD1. Trimming cost V 6 bases and J 4 bases; bases outside gene matches: 12. Germline loops: CDR1 MDHEN, CDR2 SYDVKM. The CDR3 has 15 residues. CDR3 DNA sequence: TGTGCCAGCAGCCTCACCGGGGACAGTCCATACGAGCAGTACTTC. Amino acids: CASSLTGDSPYEQYF.

The chain couples TRBV4-1 to TRBJ2-2; 7 nucleotides match TRBD1. Germline V lookup: CDR1 MGHRA, CDR2 YSYEKL. The trim removed 1 base at V and 7 bases at J, leaving 9 bases unmatched. The CDR3 length is 16 residues. For the CDR3, the DNA is TGCGCCAGCAGCCAAGGCCCAGGGGGTAGGCACGGGGAGCTGTTTTTT. Its protein product is CASSQGPGGRHGELFF.

V usage is TRBV12-5 and J usage is TRBJ2-5, with TRBD2 identical over 12 bases. The CDR3 is 18 residues long. Germline V lookup: CDR1 LGHNT, CDR2 FRNRAP. V lost 2 bases and J lost 2; bases outside the gene matches: 9. The CDR3 protein is CASGLNLAGGPGQETQYF. DNA of the CDR3: TGTGCTAGTGGTTTGAATCTAGCGGGAGGGCCGGGGCAAGAGACCCAGTACTTC.

This chain links TRBV27 with TRBJ2-7; 8 bases map to TRBD1. With 3 bases clipped from V and 2 bases from J, the junction kept 9 bases outside the gene matches. The germline V gene has CDR1 MNHEY and CDR2 SMNVEV (reference sequence). The CDR3 contains 16 residues. The CDR3 DNA is TGTGCCAGCAGTTTTTCCGTGGGACAGGCCACCTACGAGCAGTACTTC. As protein: CASSFSVGQATYEQYF.

The J gene is TRBJ1-1, the V gene TRBV7-9; perhaps TRBD1 as D (5 bases). Trimming left V 1 base short and J 1 base short, with 10 bases between. CDR1 SEHNR and CDR2 FQNEAQ come from the germline V gene (reference sequence). The CDR3 covers 15 residues. The CDR3 nucleotides are TGTGCCAGCAGCTTAGTCAAGGGGAGGAACACTGAAGCTTTCTTT. Its translation: CASSLVKGRNTEAFF.

The chain carries TRBV11-2 and TRBJ2-7; maybe TRBD1 (5 bases). This CDR3 contains 15 residues. V dropped 7 bases and J dropped 7 bases, with 23 bases sitting between them. Germline CDR1 SGHAT, CDR2 FQNNGV. The CDR3: CASTLRSGREVEQYF. Here the CDR3 DNA reads TGTGCCAGCACCTTGCGGAGTGGCAGGGAAGTGGAGCAGTACTTC. Based on the CDR3 plus reference TRBV11-2 and TRBJ2-7, the full variable domain is EAGVAQSPRYKIIEKRQSVAFWCNPISGHATLYWYQQILGQGPKLLIQFQNNGVVDDSQLPKDRFSAERLKGVDSTLKIQPAKLEDSAVYLCASTLRSGREVEQYFGPGTRLTVT.

The chain links TRBV13 to TRBJ1-1, with D uncertain. This CDR3 has 15 residues. V lost 0 bases, J lost 7 bases, and 15 bases lay in between. The V gene's germline CDR1 is PRHDT and CDR2 FYEKMQ (reference sequence). The CDR3 DNA is TGTGCCAGCAGCTTAGGTCTCGACATTATCCATGAAGCTTTCTTT. This codes for CASSLGLDIIHEAFF.

V and J are TRBV5-4 and TRBJ2-6, with TRBD1 identical over 7 bases. V trimming: 2 bases; J trimming: 2 bases; junction bases outside the gene matches: 7. CDR1 and CDR2 from the germline V gene are SGHNT and YYREEE (reference sequence). The CDR3 loop spans 17 amino acids. The CDR3 sequence: CASSLSQGVAGANVLTF. The CDR3 DNA follows: TGTGCCAGCAGCTTATCCCAGGGGGTCGCTGGGGCCAACGTCCTGACTTTC.

The rearrangement joins TRBV9 to TRBJ2-7, with D unresolved. Trimming cost V 0 bases and J 2 bases, with 9 bases left between them. Germline V gene sequence: CDR1 SGDLS, CDR2 YYNGEE. The CDR3 covers 14 residues. As DNA, the CDR3 is TGTGCCAGCAGCGTAGGGACGCTAGCCTACGAGCAGTACTTC. Residues: CASSVGTLAYEQYF.

This chain links TRBV5-1 with TRBJ1-4; no definite D call. V shed 0 bases and J shed 5 bases, with 8 bases lying between them. Looked up from germline, CDR1 is SGHRS and CDR2 is YFSETQ. There are 14 residues in the CDR3. The chain's CDR3 is CASSLENGNEKLFF. The CDR3, as DNA: TGCGCCAGCAGCTTGGAGAACGGAAATGAAAAACTGTTTTTT.

The chain is built from TRBV19 and TRBJ1-1, with unresolved D. This CDR3 is built from 8 residues. The V and J ends lost 5 bases and 11 bases respectively, with 3 bases between them. Germline CDR1 reads LNHDA; CDR2 reads SQIVND (reference sequence). CDR3 sequence reads: CASSEAFF. DNA for the CDR3: TGTGCCAGTAGTGAGGCTTTCTTT.

This chain uses TRBV11-2 with TRBJ2-3; 8 positions agree with TRBD2. The CDR3 loop spans 17 amino acids. J gave up 5 bases and V 5 bases, and 15 bases lay outside the gene matches. CDR1 and CDR2 (germline): SGHAT, FQNNGV. The CDR3 reads CASSPLGTRSLRDTQYF. CDR3 DNA sequence: TGTGCCAGCAGCCCGCTGGGGACTAGATCCCTGAGAGATACGCAGTATTTT.

V is TRBV9 and J is TRBJ1-1; possibly TRBD1 for D (5 bases). Trimming shortened V by 0 bases and J by 1 base, and 10 bases separated the two germline ends. The CDR3 loop spans 15 amino acids. Looked up from germline, CDR1 is SGDLS and CDR2 is YYNGEE. The chain's CDR3 is CASSVGGGTNTEAFF. Written as DNA, the CDR3 is TGTGCCAGCAGCGTAGGGGGCGGAACGAACACTGAAGCTTTCTTT. The full variable domain, completed using reference TRBV9 and TRBJ1-1, is DSGVTQTPKHLITATGQRVTLRCSPRSGDLSVYWYQQSLDQGLQFLIQYYNGEERAKGNILERFSAQQFPDLHSELNLSSLELGDSALYFCASSVGGGTNTEAFFGQGTRLTVV.

Only a few counts were recorded for this clone. CDR3: CASSNGLTGYTF. CDR3 DNA sequence: TGTGCCAGTAGTAACGGATTAACGGGCTACACCTTC. V usage is TRBV19 and J usage is TRBJ1-2; D is unclear. V was cut by 4 bases and J by 8 bases, with 11 bases left in between. The CDR3 length is 12 residues. Germline V CDR1 and CDR2: LNHDA, SQIVND (reference sequence).

The rearrangement uses TRBV5-4 and TRBJ1-1; D is undetermined. Between the trimmed V and J ends, which lost 0 bases and 7 bases, there was a span of 10 bases. The CDR3 contains 13 residues. Germline CDR1 SGHNT, CDR2 YYREEE (reference sequence). CDR3 amino acids: CASSLDRANEAFF. CDR3 sequence (DNA): TGTGCCAGCAGCTTGGACAGAGCTAATGAAGCTTTCTTT.

This clone was observed a handful of times. This chain links TRBV5-1 with TRBJ1-1; no clear D. This CDR3 has 14 amino acids. The germline CDR1 and CDR2 sequences are SGHRS and YFSETQ. Trimming took off 1 base at V and 2 bases at J, with 9 bases between the two ends. CDR3 sequence reads: CASSLIGENTEAFF. Written as DNA, the CDR3 is TGCGCCAGCAGCTTGATAGGAGAAAACACTGAAGCTTTCTTT.

The chain uses TRBV5-1 and TRBJ2-1; possible D gene TRBD2, 5 bases. The germline CDR1 and CDR2 sequences are SGHRS and YFSETQ. Trimming stripped 4 bases from V and 0 bases from J, with 14 bases between. The CDR3 spans 16 residues. The CDR3 coding sequence is TGCGCCAGCAGCGGATTAGCGAGAAGCTCCTACAATGAGCAGTTCTTC. The encoded protein is CASSGLARSSYNEQFF.

The V gene is TRBV7-3, the J gene TRBJ2-1; D gene ambiguous. The CDR3 length is 13 residues. Trimming stripped 0 bases from V and 7 bases from J, with 7 bases between. The germline CDR1 and CDR2 sequences are SGHTA and FQGTGA. CDR3 nucleotides: TGTGCCAGCAGCTTAACTTCCCCGAATGAGCAGTTCTTC. Translation: CASSLTSPNEQFF.

The chain couples TRBV28 to TRBJ1-2; no clear D gene. This CDR3 contains 14 residues. From germline, CDR1 is MDHEN and CDR2 SYDVKM. The V end lost 6 bases, the J end lost 1 base, and 12 bases lay between the germline ends. The CDR3 DNA follows: TGTGCCAGCAGCCTAAAAGGGATTAACTATGGCTACACCTTC. Amino acid sequence: CASSLKGINYGYTF.

The V and J genes are TRBV27 and TRBJ1-1, with TRBD1 as a possible D gene (5 bases). The germline V gene encodes CDR1 MNHEY and CDR2 SMNVEV (reference sequence). Deletions cut 4 bases from V and 0 bases from J, with 9 bases between. CDR3 length equals 14 residues. The CDR3 spells CASSSQGLNTEAFF. In DNA, the CDR3 is TGTGCCAGCAGTTCGCAGGGTCTGAACACTGAAGCTTTCTTT.

This chain joins TRBV5-6 and TRBJ1-1; TRBD1 agrees at 9 bases. Looked up from germline, CDR1 is SGHDT and CDR2 is YYEEEE. CDR3 length: 16 residues. V lost 0 bases, J lost 4 bases, and 7 bases stayed unmatched. The CDR3, as DNA: TGTGCCAGCAGCTTGGCCGGGACAGGGCCCAGCACTGAAGCTTTCTTT. Amino acids: CASSLAGTGPSTEAFF.

The rearrangement uses TRBV4-2 and TRBJ2-1; 11 bases match TRBD2. The junction had 2 bases not matched to a gene; V was cut back by 0 bases and J by 7 bases. Looked up from germline, CDR1 is LGHNA and CDR2 is YNFKEQ. CDR3 size: 15 residues. The CDR3 is CASSQELAGENEQFF. The CDR3, as DNA: TGTGCCAGCAGCCAAGAACTAGCGGGAGAAAATGAGCAGTTCTTC.

The chain uses TRBV5-1 and TRBJ2-7; D perhaps matches TRBD2 (5 bases). The germline V and J ends were trimmed by 7 bases and 3 bases, with 14 bases remaining between them. The CDR3 length is 13 residues. Germline V gene lookup returns CDR1 SGHRS and CDR2 YFSETQ. CDR3 coding DNA: TGCGCCAGCGCACAAGCGGAGTACTACGAGCAGTACTTC. It encodes CASAQAEYYEQYF.

The V gene is TRBV15, the J gene TRBJ2-1; 9 bases fit TRBD2. Per germline, CDR1 LNHNV and CDR2 YYDKDF (reference sequence). CDR3 length: 22 amino acids. The ends lost 0 bases at V and 1 base at J; junction bases unmatched: 19. The CDR3 loop reads CATSRDRGAGGPLVLSYNEQFF. CDR3 bases: TGTGCCACCAGCAGAGATAGGGGGGCGGGAGGGCCCCTTGTGTTGTCCTACAATGAGCAGTTCTTC.